Following are 9 T cell receptor beta chains from one sample sequenced in a study of lymphopenia after photon versus proton radiotherapy. Clones were sequenced by immunoSEQ multiplex PCR, and TCRdb holds only the in-frame ones, with some missing. The profile shows about 62,000 clones, 87% of them singletons. The specimen comprised peripheral blood, sampled from a patient treated with proton-based radiotherapy. Receptors originate from an elderly man with esophageal cancer.

The genes are TRBV6-5 and TRBJ1-2; D is perhaps TRBD1 (5 bases). The CDR3 contains 12 residues. Per germline, CDR1 MNHEY and CDR2 SVGAGI. V lost 0 bases, J lost 8 bases, and 7 bases lay in between. CDR3 sequence: CASSYSRGGYTF. CDR3 bases: TGTGCCAGCAGTTACTCAAGGGGCGGCTACACCTTC.

Written as DNA, the CDR3 is TGTGCCAGCAGCCCGGGGTCGACCTACGAGCAGTACTTC. Protein product: CASSPGSTYEQYF. The chain couples TRBV27 to TRBJ2-7; possibly TRBD2 for D (5 bases). V dropped 6 bases and J dropped 2 bases, with 11 bases sitting between them. The CDR3 runs 13 residues. Germline CDR1 MNHEY, CDR2 SMNVEV (reference sequence).

The chain recombines TRBV19 with TRBJ2-1; TRBD1 matches at 10 bases. The CDR3 has 13 residues. Germline lookup yields CDR1 LNHDA and CDR2 SQIVND (reference sequence). CDR3 DNA: TGTGCTACAGGGGGACAGGGGTACAATGAGCAGTTCTTC. It is translated as CATGGQGYNEQFF.

The rearrangement uses TRBV2 and TRBJ2-7, with 8 bases matching TRBD1. In germline, CDR1 is SNHLY, CDR2 FYNNEI. J gave up 6 bases and V 6 bases, and 10 bases lay outside the gene matches. The length of the CDR3 is 14 residues. Here the CDR3 DNA reads TGTGCCAGCAGCCCAGGACAGGGTTTCTCCGAGCAGTACTTC. Translated, it gives CASSPGQGFSEQYF. The complete variable domain, with remaining parts taken from reference TRBV2 and TRBJ2-7, reads EPEVTQTPSHQVTQMGQEVILRCVPISNHLYFYWYRQILGQKVEFLVSFYNNEISEKSEIFDDQFSVERPDGSNFTLKIRSTKLEDSAMYFCASSPGQGFSEQYFGPGTRLTVT.

The chain recombines TRBV4-1 with TRBJ2-3; D ambiguous. The CDR3 runs 14 residues. Germline loops: CDR1 MGHRA, CDR2 YSYEKL. The germline V and J ends were trimmed by 1 base and 2 bases, with 7 bases remaining between them. The CDR3 sequence is CASSQVLLTDTQYF. The CDR3 DNA follows: TGCGCCAGCAGCCAAGTGCTTCTCACAGATACGCAGTATTTT.

The CDR3: CASSGLGLETQYF. The CDR3 DNA reads TGTGCCAGTAGTGGACTGGGACTAGAGACCCAGTACTTC. The chain carries TRBV19 and TRBJ2-5; weak D call: TRBD2 (6 bases). Germline CDR1 and CDR2: LNHDA and SQIVND (reference sequence). The germline V and J ends were trimmed by 5 bases and 4 bases, with 11 bases remaining between them. The CDR3 runs to 13 residues.

The chain carries TRBV29-1 and TRBJ2-5, with TRBD1 matching 10 bases. The end of the DNA fits TRBJ2-7 better, so the J call may be wrong. There are 13 residues in the CDR3. Per germline, CDR1 SQVTM and CDR2 ANQGSEA. Here the CDR3 reads CSVGQGATYEQYF. CDR3 nucleotide sequence: TGCAGCGTTGGACAGGGGGCCACCTACGAGCAGTACTTC.

The rearrangement links TRBV5-1 to TRBJ2-1; TRBD2 agrees at 13 bases. The junction had 1 base not matched to a gene; V was cut back by 7 bases and J by 6 bases. Looked up from germline, CDR1 is SGHRS and CDR2 is YFSETQ. The CDR3 extends over 13 amino acids. The CDR3 DNA follows: TGCGCCAGCGGACTAGCGGGAGTCAATGAGCAGTTCTTC. This translates into CASGLAGVNEQFF.

J is TRBJ1-1 and V is TRBV7-2; D is perhaps TRBD1 (5 bases). Between the trimmed V and J ends, which lost 2 bases and 0 bases, there was a span of 10 bases. The CDR3 has 15 amino acids. Germline-derived CDR1 and CDR2 are SGHTA and FQGNSA. CDR3 sequence: CASSLQGTVNTEAFF. CDR3 sequence (DNA): TGTGCCAGCAGCTTACAGGGCACCGTGAACACTGAAGCTTTCTTT.